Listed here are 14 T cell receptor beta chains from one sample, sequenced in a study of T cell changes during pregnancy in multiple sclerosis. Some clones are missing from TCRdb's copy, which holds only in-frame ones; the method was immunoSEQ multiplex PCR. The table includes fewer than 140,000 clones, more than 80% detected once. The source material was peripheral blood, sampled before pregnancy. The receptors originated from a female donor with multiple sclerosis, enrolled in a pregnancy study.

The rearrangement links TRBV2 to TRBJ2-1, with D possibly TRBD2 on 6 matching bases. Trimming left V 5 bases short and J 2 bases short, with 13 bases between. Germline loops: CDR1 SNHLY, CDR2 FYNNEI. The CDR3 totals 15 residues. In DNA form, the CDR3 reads TGTGCCAGCAGTTCAAGCGGGTTGACCTACAATGAGCAGTTCTTC. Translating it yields CASSSSGLTYNEQFF. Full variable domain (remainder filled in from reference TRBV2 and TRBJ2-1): EPEVTQTPSHQVTQMGQEVILRCVPISNHLYFYWYRQILGQKVEFLVSFYNNEISEKSEIFDDQFSVERPDGSNFTLKIRSTKLEDSAMYFCASSSSGLTYNEQFFGPGTRLTVL.

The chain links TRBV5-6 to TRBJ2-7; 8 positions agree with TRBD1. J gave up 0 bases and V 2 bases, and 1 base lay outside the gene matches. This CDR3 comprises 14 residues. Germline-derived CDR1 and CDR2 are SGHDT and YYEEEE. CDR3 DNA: TGTGCCAGCAGCTTCACAGGGGGCTCCTACGAGCAGTACTTC. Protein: CASSFTGGSYEQYF.

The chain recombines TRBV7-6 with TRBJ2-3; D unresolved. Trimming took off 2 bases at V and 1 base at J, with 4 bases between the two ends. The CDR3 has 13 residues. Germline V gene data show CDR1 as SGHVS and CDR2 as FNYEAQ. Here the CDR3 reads CASSLTGTDTQYF. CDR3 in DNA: TGTGCCAGCAGCTTAACTGGCACAGATACGCAGTATTTT.

The CDR3 loop reads CASSGSGRANNEQFF. The CDR3 region has the DNA TGTGCCAGCAGTGGGAGCGGGAGGGCCAATAATGAGCAGTTCTTC. This chain joins TRBV6-1 and TRBJ2-1, with TRBD2 matching over 10 bases. Germline lookup yields CDR1 MNHNS and CDR2 SASEGT. The CDR3 totals 15 residues. J was trimmed by 7 bases and V by 4 bases; bases with no gene match: 7.

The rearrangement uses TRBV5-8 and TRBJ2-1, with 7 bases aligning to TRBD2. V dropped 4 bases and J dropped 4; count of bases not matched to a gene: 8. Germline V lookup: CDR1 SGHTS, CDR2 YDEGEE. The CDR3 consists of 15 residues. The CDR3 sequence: CASSVGLGDYNEQFF. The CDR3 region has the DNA TGTGCCAGCAGCGTTGGACTAGGGGATTACAATGAGCAGTTCTTC.

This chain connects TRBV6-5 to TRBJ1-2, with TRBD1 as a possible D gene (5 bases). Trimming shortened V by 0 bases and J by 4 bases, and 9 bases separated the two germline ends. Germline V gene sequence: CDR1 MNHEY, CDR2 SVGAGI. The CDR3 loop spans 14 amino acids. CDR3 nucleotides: TGTGCCAGCAGTTACTCGGAGGGGCTCTATGGCTACACCTTC. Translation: CASSYSEGLYGYTF.

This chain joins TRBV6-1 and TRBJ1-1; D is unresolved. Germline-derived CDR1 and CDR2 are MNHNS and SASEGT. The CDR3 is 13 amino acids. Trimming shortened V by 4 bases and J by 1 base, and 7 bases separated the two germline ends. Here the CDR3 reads CASSARGNTEAFF. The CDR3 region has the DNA TGTGCCAGCAGTGCCCGAGGGAACACTGAAGCTTTCTTT.

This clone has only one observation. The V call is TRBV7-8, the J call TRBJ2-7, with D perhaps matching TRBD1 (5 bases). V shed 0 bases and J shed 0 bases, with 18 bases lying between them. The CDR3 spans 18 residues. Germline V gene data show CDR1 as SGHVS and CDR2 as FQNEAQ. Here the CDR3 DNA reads TGTGCCAGCAGCTTAGCGGGGCTTGGACGGCTGAGCTCCTACGAGCAGTACTTC. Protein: CASSLAGLGRLSSYEQYF.

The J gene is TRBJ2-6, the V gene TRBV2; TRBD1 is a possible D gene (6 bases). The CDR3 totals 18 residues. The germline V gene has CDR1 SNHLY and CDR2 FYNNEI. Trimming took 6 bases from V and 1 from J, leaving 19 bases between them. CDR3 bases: TGTGCCAGCAGCTGGTACGCTAACCAGGGGTCTGGGGCCAACGTCCTGACTTTC. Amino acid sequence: CASSWYANQGSGANVLTF. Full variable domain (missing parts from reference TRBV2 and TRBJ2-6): EPEVTQTPSHQVTQMGQEVILRCVPISNHLYFYWYRQILGQKVEFLVSFYNNEISEKSEIFDDQFSVERPDGSNFTLKIRSTKLEDSAMYFCASSWYANQGSGANVLTFGAGSRLTVL.

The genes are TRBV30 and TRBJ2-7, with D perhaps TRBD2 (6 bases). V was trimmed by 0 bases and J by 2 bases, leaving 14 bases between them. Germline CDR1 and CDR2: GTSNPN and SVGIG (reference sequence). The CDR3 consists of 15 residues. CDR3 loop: CAWSVGGPGAYEQYF. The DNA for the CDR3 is TGTGCCTGGAGTGTCGGGGGTCCTGGGGCCTACGAGCAGTACTTC.

CDR3 bases: TGTGCCAGCAGCGGAACAGGGAGCGCAGATACGCAGTATTTT. Encoded protein: CASSGTGSADTQYF. The chain uses TRBV9 and TRBJ2-3, with a possible D match to TRBD1 (6 bases). V was pared by 3 bases and J by 4 bases, with 12 bases between. Germline V gene sequence: CDR1 SGDLS, CDR2 YYNGEE. CDR3 length: 14 amino acids.

The CDR3 DNA reads as TGTGCCACCAGCAGAGCCCTTAGCAATCAGCCCCAGCATTTT. Protein: CATSRALSNQPQHF. V gene TRBV15 combines with J gene TRBJ1-5, with D uncertain. Germline CDR1 reads LNHNV; CDR2 reads YYDKDF (reference sequence). The CDR3 sequence is 14 residues long. Trimming cost V 1 base and J 0 bases, with 4 bases left between them.

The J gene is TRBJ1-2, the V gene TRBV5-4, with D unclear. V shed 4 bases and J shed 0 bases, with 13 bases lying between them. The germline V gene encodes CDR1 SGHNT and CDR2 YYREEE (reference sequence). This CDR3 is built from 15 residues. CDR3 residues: CASSPGLEANYGYTF. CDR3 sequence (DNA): TGTGCCAGCAGCCCGGGTCTGGAGGCTAACTATGGCTACACCTTC. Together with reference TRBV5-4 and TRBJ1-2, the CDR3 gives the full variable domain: ETGVTQSPTHLIKTRGQQVTLRCSSQSGHNTVSWYQQALGQGPQFIFQYYREEENGRGNFPPRFSGLQFPNYSSELNVNALELDDSALYLCASSPGLEANYGYTFGSGTRLTVV.

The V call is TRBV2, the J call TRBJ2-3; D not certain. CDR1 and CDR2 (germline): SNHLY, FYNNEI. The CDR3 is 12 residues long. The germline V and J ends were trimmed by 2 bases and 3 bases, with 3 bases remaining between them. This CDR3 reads CASSEYTDTQYF. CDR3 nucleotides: TGTGCCAGCAGTGAATATACAGATACGCAGTATTTT.